The entry below describes one T cell receptor beta chain. Its antigen remains unidentified. The CDR3 extends over 15 amino acids. Germline V gene sequence: CDR1 LNHDA, CDR2 SQIVND (reference sequence). V trimming: 6 bases; J trimming: 7 bases; junction bases outside the gene matches: 12. TCRdb keeps only in-frame clones here, not all; method: immunoSEQ multiplex PCR. Among around 200,000 clones listed, approximately 95% were seen once. This sample was included in a study of shared clonotypes between healthy human individuals. Study outcomes and limitations: When naive CD4 clonotypes were compared across several donors, 4% to 5.5% were shared.

This TCR was sampled from a woman aged 25 to 45 in good health. The J gene is TRBJ1-5, the V gene TRBV19; TRBD1 aligns across 7 bases. The sample was naive CD4+ T cells sorted from blood. Subset: CD45RA+ positively selected. The DNA of the CDR3 is TGTGCCAGTAGCACCGGGACAGTTATCCGACAGCCCCAGCATTTT. Amino acid sequence: CASSTGTVIRQPQHF.